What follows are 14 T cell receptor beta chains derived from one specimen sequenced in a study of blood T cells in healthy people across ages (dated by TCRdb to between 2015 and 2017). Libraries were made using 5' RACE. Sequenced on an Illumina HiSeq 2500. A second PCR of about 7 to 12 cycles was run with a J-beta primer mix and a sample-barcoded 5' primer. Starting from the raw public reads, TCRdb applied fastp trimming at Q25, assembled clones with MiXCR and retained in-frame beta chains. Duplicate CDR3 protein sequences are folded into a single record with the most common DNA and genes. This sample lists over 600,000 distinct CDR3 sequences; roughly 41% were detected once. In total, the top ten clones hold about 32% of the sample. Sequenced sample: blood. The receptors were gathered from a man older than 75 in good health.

CDR3 protein: CASSPGRHYEQYF. The CDR3 nucleotides read TGTGCCAGCAGCCCAGGACGCCACTACGAGCAGTACTTC. The V gene is TRBV7-8, the J gene TRBJ2-7; D not resolved. The CDR3 runs to 13 residues. With 5 bases removed from V and 3 bases from J, the gap between germline ends came to 11 bases. Germline V gene lookup returns CDR1 SGHVS and CDR2 FQNEAQ.

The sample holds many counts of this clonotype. CDR3 bases: TGTGCCAGCAGCCAAGGAAGCAGGGGCCAACAGTACTTC. This translates into CASSQGSRGQQYF. The chain recombines TRBV4-2 with TRBJ2-5, with TRBD1 as a possible D gene (6 bases). With 1 base removed from V and 11 bases from J, the gap between germline ends came to 14 bases. This CDR3 contains 13 residues. Germline CDR1 LGHNA, CDR2 YNFKEQ.

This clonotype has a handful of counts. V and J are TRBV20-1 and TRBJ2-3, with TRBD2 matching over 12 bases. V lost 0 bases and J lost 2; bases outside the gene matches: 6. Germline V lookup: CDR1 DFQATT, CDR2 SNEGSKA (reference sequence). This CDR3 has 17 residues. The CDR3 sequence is CSAREPRLAGVTDTQYF. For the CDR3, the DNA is TGCAGTGCTAGAGAACCAAGACTAGCGGGAGTCACAGATACGCAGTATTTT.

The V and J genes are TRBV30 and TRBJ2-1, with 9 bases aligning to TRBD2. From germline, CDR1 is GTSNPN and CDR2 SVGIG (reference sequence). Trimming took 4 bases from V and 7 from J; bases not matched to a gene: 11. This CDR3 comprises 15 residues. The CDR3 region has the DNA TGTGCCTGGACACCCGGGACTAGCTACTTGAATGAGCAGTTCTTC. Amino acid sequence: CAWTPGTSYLNEQFF.

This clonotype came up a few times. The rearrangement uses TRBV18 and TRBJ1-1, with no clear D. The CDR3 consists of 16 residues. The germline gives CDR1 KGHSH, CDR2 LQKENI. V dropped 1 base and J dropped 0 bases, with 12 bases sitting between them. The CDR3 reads CASSPQGGKLNTEAFF. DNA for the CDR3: TGTGCCAGCTCACCACAAGGAGGAAAGCTGAACACTGAAGCTTTCTTT.

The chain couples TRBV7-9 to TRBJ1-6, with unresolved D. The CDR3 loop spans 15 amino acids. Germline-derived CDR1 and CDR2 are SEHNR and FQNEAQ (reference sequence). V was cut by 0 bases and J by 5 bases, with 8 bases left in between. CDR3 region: CASSLAEGDNSPLHF. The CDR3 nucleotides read TGTGCCAGCAGCTTAGCGGAGGGTGATAATTCACCCCTCCACTTT.

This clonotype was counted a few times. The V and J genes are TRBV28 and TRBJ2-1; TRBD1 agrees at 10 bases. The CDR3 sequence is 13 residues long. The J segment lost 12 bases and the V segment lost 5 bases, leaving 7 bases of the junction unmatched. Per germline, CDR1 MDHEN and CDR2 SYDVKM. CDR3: CASSTQTGGGQFF. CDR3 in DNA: TGTGCCAGCAGTACCCAGACAGGGGGCGGGCAGTTCTTC.

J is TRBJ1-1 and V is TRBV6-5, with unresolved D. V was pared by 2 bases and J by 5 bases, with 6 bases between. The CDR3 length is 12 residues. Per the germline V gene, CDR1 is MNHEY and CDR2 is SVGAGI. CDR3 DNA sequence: TGTGCCAGCAGTTACAGCAGGACTGAAGCTTTCTTT. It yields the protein CASSYSRTEAFF.

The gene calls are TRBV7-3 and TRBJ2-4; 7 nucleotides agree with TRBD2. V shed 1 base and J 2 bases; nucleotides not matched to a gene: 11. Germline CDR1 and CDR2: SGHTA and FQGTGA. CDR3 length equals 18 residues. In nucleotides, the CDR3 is TGTGCCAGCAGCTTAAGGGGGGGGGATTCGTCTACCAAAAACATTCAGTACTTC. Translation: CASSLRGGDSSTKNIQYF.

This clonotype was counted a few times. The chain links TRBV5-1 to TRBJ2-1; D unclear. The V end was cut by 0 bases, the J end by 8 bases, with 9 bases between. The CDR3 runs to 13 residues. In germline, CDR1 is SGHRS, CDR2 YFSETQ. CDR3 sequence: CASSLVSVHEQFF. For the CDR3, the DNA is TGCGCCAGCAGCTTGGTATCGGTTCATGAGCAGTTCTTC. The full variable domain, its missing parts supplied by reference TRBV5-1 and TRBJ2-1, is KAGVTQTPRYLIKTRGQQVTLSCSPISGHRSVSWYQQTPGQGLQFLFEYFSETQRNKGNFPGRFSGRQFSNSRSEMNVSTLELGDSALYLCASSLVSVHEQFFGPGTRLTVL.

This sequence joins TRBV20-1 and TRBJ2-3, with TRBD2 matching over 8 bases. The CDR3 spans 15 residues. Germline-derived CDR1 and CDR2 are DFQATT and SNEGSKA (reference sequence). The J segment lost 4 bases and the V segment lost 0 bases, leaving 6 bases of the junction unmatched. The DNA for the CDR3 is TGCAGTGCTAGAGAGCTAGCGGGCTACGCAGATACGCAGTATTTT. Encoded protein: CSARELAGYADTQYF.

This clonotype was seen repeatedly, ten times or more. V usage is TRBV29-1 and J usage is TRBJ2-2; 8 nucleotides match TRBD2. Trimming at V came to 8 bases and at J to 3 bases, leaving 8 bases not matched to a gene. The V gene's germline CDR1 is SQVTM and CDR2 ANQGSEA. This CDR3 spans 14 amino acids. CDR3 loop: CSTGGVSDTGELFF. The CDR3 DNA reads TGCAGCACCGGGGGGGTGTCGGACACCGGGGAGCTGTTTTTT.

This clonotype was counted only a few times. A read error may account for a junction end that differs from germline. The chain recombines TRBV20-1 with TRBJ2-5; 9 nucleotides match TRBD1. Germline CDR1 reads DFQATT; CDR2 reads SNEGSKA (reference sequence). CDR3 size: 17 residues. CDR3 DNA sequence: TGCAGTGCTAGAAGAGGACCCGGGACAGGGAGCGTTGAGACCCGGTACTTC. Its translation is CSARRGPGTGSVETRYF.

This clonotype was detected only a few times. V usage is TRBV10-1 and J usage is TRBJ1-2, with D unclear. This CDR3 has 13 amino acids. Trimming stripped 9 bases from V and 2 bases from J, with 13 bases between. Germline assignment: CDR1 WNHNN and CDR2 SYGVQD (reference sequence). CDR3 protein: CARRNLGNYGYTF. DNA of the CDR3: TGCGCCAGACGGAATTTAGGGAACTATGGCTACACCTTC.